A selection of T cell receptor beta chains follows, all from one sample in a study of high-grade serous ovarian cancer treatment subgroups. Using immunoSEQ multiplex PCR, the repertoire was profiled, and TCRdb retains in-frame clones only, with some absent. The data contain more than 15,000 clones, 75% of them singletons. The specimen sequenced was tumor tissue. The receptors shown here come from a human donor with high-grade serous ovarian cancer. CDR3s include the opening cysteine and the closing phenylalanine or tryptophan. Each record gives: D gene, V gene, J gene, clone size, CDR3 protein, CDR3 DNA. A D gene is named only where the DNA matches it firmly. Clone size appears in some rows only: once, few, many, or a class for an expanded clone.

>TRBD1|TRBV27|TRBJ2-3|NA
CASSQRTGADTQYF
TGTGCCAGCAGTCAACGGACAGGGGCAGATACGCAGTATTTT
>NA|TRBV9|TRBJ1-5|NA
CASSANVRQPQHF
TGTGCCAGCAGCGCGAACGTTCGTCAGCCCCAGCATTTT
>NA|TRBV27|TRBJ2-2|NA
CASSLGLPGTGELFF
TGTGCCAGCAGCCTAGGACTCCCGGGCACCGGGGAGCTGTTTTTT
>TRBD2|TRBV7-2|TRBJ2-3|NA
CASSETSGNPDTQYF
TGTGCCAGCAGCGAGACTAGCGGGAACCCAGATACGCAGTATTTT
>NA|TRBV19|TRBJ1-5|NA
CASKEGGQPQHF
TGTGCCAGTAAAGAAGGGGGACAGCCCCAGCATTTT
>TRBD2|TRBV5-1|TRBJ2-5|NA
CASSLKTSGSTQETQYF
TGCGCCAGCAGCTTGAAGACTAGCGGGAGCACCCAAGAGACCCAGTACTTC
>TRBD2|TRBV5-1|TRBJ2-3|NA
CASSRGTSGGADTQYF
TGCGCCAGCAGCCGCGGGACTAGCGGAGGGGCAGATACGCAGTATTTT
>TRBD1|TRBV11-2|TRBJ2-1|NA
CASSPGTGGLNEQFF
TGTGCCAGCAGTCCCGGGACAGGGGGTTTAAATGAGCAGTTCTTC
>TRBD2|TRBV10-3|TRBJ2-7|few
CAIPRRGESHEQYF
TGTGCCATCCCTCGTCGGGGGGAGAGCCACGAGCAGTACTTC
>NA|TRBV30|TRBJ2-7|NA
CAWKRSPLADEQYF
TGTGCCTGGAAAAGGTCCCCCCTAGCCGACGAGCAGTACTTC
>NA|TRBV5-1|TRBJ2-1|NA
CASSLAWGGDEQFF
TGCGCCAGCAGCTTGGCCTGGGGCGGCGATGAGCAGTTCTTC
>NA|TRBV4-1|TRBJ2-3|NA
CASSPVPGDTQYF
TGCGCCAGCAGCCCAGTCCCTGGGGATACGCAGTATTTT
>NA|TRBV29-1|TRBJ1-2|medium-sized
CSVAPYPGYTF
TGCAGCGTTGCCCCATACCCGGGCTACACCTTC
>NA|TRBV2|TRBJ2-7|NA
CASSESPHGNYEQYF
TGTGCCAGCAGTGAAAGTCCCCATGGGAACTACGAGCAGTACTTC
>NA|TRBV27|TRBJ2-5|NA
CAGSDSGLWTQYF
TGTGCCGGCAGTGATTCGGGCCTATGGACCCAGTACTTC
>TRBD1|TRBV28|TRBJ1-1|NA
CASSFGQGGTEAFF
TGTGCCAGCAGTTTCGGACAGGGGGGCACTGAAGCTTTCTTT
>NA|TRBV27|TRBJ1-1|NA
CASSLHPTVHTEAFF
TGTGCCAGCAGTTTACACCCGACAGTACACACTGAAGCTTTCTTT
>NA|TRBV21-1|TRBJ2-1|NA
CASSRYPKLGQGAWQFF
TGTGCCAGCAGCCGTTACCCCAAGTTAGGACAGGGGGCATGGCAGTTCTTC
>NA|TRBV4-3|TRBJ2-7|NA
CASSQGLPRDEQYF
TGCGCCAGCAGCCAAGGACTCCCCAGGGACGAGCAGTACTTC
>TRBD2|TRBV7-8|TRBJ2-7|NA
CASGSGSLGEQYF
TGTGCCAGCGGTAGCGGGAGCCTCGGCGAGCAGTACTTC
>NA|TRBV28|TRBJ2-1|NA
CASSYGYNEQFF
TGTGCCAGCAGTTATGGCTACAATGAGCAGTTCTTC
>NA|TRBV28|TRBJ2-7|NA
CASSFGRRAYEQYF
TGTGCCAGCAGTTTCGGGCGGCGGGCCTACGAGCAGTACTTC
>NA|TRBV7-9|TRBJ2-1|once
CASSLASYNEQFF
TGTGCCAGCAGCTTAGCGTCCTACAATGAGCAGTTCTTC
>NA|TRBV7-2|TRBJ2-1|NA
CASSLGQYYNEQFF
TGTGCCAGCAGCTTGGGGCAGTACTACAATGAGCAGTTCTTC
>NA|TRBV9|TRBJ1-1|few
CASSVAWGGTEAFF
TGTGCCAGCAGCGTAGCCTGGGGGGGAACTGAAGCTTTCTTT
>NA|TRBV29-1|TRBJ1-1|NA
CSLAGGTEAFF
TGCAGCCTTGCGGGGGGCACTGAAGCTTTCTTT
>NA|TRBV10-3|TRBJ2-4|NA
CAPGTPGDDKNIQYF
TGTGCCCCAGGGACCCCGGGGGATGACAAAAACATTCAGTACTTC
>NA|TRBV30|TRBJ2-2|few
CAWRGGDLDTGELFF
TGTGCCTGGAGAGGCGGAGACCTAGACACCGGGGAGCTGTTTTTT
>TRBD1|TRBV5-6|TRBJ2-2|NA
CASSIAGTGISGELFF
TGTGCCAGCAGCATTGCCGGGACAGGGATATCCGGGGAGCTGTTTTTT
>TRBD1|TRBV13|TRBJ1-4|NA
CASSMTTGPYPEKLFF
TGTGCCAGCAGCATGACGACAGGGCCTTATCCTGAGAAACTGTTTTTT
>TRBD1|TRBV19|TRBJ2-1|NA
CASTPFGQGYYNEQFF
TGTGCCAGTACCCCCTTCGGACAGGGATACTACAATGAGCAGTTCTTC
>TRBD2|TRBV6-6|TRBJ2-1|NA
CASSYSGGERGFF
TGTGCCAGCAGTTACTCGGGAGGGGAGAGAGGGTTCTTC
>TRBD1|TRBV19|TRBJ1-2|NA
CASSSSRGRNFRQGYTF
TGTGCCAGTAGTTCCTCCAGGGGGCGGAATTTTCGACAGGGCTACACCTTC
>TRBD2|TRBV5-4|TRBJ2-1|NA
CASSLGTSGVVFNEQFF
TGTGCCAGCAGCTTGGGTACAAGCGGGGTCGTTTTCAATGAGCAGTTCTTC
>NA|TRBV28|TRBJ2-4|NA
CASSSPGQSQIRYF
TGTGCCAGCAGCTCCCCCGGACAGTCCCAAATTCGGTACTTC
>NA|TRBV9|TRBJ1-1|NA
CASSVDQGRTEAFF
TGTGCCAGCAGCGTAGATCAGGGGCGCACTGAAGCTTTCTTT
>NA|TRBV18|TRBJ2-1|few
CASSPPGNEQFF
TGTGCCAGCTCACCACCGGGAAATGAGCAGTTCTTC
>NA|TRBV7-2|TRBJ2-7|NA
CASRAGLNHEQYF
TGTGCCAGCAGGGCGGGACTTAACCACGAGCAGTACTTC
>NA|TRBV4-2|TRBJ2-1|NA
CASSRTGSVYNEQFF
TGTGCCAGCAGCCGGACTGGTTCCGTCTACAATGAGCAGTTCTTC
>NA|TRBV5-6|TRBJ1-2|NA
CASSLDPSYGYTF
TGTGCCAGCAGCCTGGACCCTTCCTATGGCTACACCTTC
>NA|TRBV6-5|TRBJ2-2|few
CASSSLGTNTGELFF
TGTGCCAGCAGCTCCCTAGGCACGAACACCGGGGAGCTGTTTTTT